The 7 T cell receptor beta chains listed next were all sequenced from one sample in a study of T cell responses to AZD1222 COVID-19 vaccine. TCRdb keeps only in-frame clones here, not all; method: immunoSEQ multiplex PCR. Here the sample spans 90,000 to 120,000 clones, 86% being singletons. Specimen: peripheral blood, collected 28 days after the second dose of the MenACWY control vaccine. The receptor set was obtained from an adult who received the MenACWY meningococcal vaccine as a control.

The genes are TRBV5-8 and TRBJ1-5; no definite D call. Trimming pared 5 bases from V and 9 bases from J, leaving 21 bases between. The CDR3 contains 15 residues. Looked up from germline, CDR1 is SGHTS and CDR2 is YDEGEE. The DNA for the CDR3 is TGTGCCAGCAGTCCTAAGAGTAGCACTTGGAGGCCCCAGCATTTT. Amino acid sequence: CASSPKSSTWRPQHF.

The chain joins TRBV27 to TRBJ2-7; 9 bases fit TRBD2. Germline V lookup: CDR1 MNHEY, CDR2 SMNVEV (reference sequence). J gave up 2 bases and V 6 bases, and 11 bases lay outside the gene matches. This CDR3 has 16 amino acids. The CDR3 here is CASRGGLAGRPYEQYF. The CDR3 bases are TGTGCCAGCAGAGGAGGTCTAGCGGGGCGCCCCTACGAGCAGTACTTC.

The chain carries TRBV27 and TRBJ1-2; 9 nucleotides align to TRBD1. The CDR3 is 17 residues long. Germline V gene sequence: CDR1 MNHEY, CDR2 SMNVEV (reference sequence). J lost 0 bases, V lost 4 bases, and 9 bases had no gene match. The CDR3 is CASSSGQGPYSNYGYTF. As DNA, the CDR3 is TGTGCCAGCAGTTCGGGACAGGGACCATACTCTAACTATGGCTACACCTTC.

The chain recombines TRBV12-3 or TRBV12-4 with TRBJ1-4; D ambiguous. The V end was cut by 5 bases, the J end by 8 bases, with 9 bases between. The CDR3 runs 12 residues. CDR3 sequence (DNA): TGTGCCAGCAGTACCCCTTCGGAAAAACTGTTTTTT. Residues: CASSTPSEKLFF.

The rearrangement links TRBV25-1 to TRBJ2-5; TRBD2 might be the D (5 bases). This CDR3 is 17 amino acids long. CDR1 is MGHDK, CDR2 SYGVNS, per germline. Trimming left V 1 base short and J 5 bases short, with 20 bases between. CDR3 DNA: TGTGCCAGCAGTGAATTTTGGTATCGAGGGTTTGGGGAGACCCAGTACTTC. Amino acid sequence: CASSEFWYRGFGETQYF.

The V gene is TRBV28, the J gene TRBJ2-2; no clear D. Germline V gene data show CDR1 as MDHEN and CDR2 as SYDVKM. The CDR3 consists of 14 residues. V was clipped by 10 bases and J by 1 base, with 13 bases between them. CDR3 protein: CAMSRVGNTGELFF. The CDR3 nucleotides are TGTGCCATGTCACGAGTGGGGAACACCGGGGAGCTGTTTTTT.

The J gene is TRBJ1-2, the V gene TRBV7-2; the match to TRBD1 covers 9 bases. CDR3 length equals 13 residues. With V trimmed by 4 bases and J by 10 bases, 7 bases remained unmatched. Germline assignment: CDR1 SGHTA and CDR2 FQGNSA. CDR3 in amino acids: CASSSGQGLVYTF. DNA of the CDR3: TGTGCCAGCAGCTCGGGACAGGGACTAGTCTACACCTTC. Full variable domain (missing parts from reference TRBV7-2 and TRBJ1-2): GAGVSQSPSNKVTEKGKDVELRCDPISGHTALYWYRQSLGQGLEFLIYFQGNSAPDKSGLPSDRFSAERTGGSVSTLTIQRTQQEDSAVYLCASSSGQGLVYTFGSGTRLTVV.